This note documents a single T cell receptor beta chain sequence. There is no known antigen for this receptor. No per-base quality is available; no much larger clone lies one base away. Reading the label with the study, this specimen's time point is: blood 2 weeks post-SBRT. This sample's treatment or condition label indicates: 15 Gy SBRT to primary tumor, nephrectomy 4 weeks later. To follow tumor-enriched clonotypes, peripheral blood was collected serially from radiation-treated patients at baseline and again at 2 weeks and 4 weeks after SBRT. All patients had renal cell carcinoma with clear cell pathology. Genomic DNA for TCR sequencing was prepared using the QIAamp DNA Blood Mini Kit (Qiagen). Only samples passing all quality control checks were included in the analyses. This sample is drawn from a study of radiation and T cells in renal cell carcinoma (dated by TCRdb to about 2020). In the study overall: The samples were drawn from a clinical trial, where primary renal cell carcinomas were treated with 15 Gy of stereotactic body radiation therapy and then removed by nephrectomy 4 weeks afterward. Across all 53 samples, around 4,000,000 unique CDR3 nucleotide sequences encoding about 2.4 million unique CDR3 amino acid sequences were identified. TCR beta sequencing covered 53 samples in total, comprising some 25 tumors and roughly 27 peripheral blood samples.

Findings and caveats that apply to the study as a whole: Effects of radiation dose or scheduling on the TCR repertoire could not be addressed with the single-armed trial design. Because pretreatment tumor biopsies were not available, the study could not determine whether clonotypes were already present within the tumor at baseline. In blood, the top tumor clonotypes increased from baseline to 2 weeks after radiation and then shrank by 4 weeks, which suggests a temporary expansion of tumor-resident clones. Dynamics of the blood repertoire were not tracked past 4 weeks after treatment.

The immunoSEQ kit was used, according to the manufacturer's recommendations, to generate TCR beta libraries from genomic DNA. To prepare libraries, a first multiplex PCR with proprietary primers was run, followed by a second PCR that added unique barcodes, and a bead cleanup was done after each round. Each sample batch included a kit-provided positive control reaction and a negative control reaction. The final libraries underwent checking on an Agilent 4200 TapeStation D1000 ScreenTape, volumetric pooling, and quantification by qPCR. Sequencing was performed on an Illumina NextSeq500 using a MidOutput 150-cycle cartridge, with 156 Read1 cycles, 15 Index1 cycles, and the kit custom primers. The pooled library was loaded at roughly 1 pM with about 20% PhiX control spiked in. In the paper's pipeline: The vendor-processed data were analyzed in R, and a clonotype was defined as all T cells that share the same CDR3 nucleotide sequence. For clone abundance analyses, frequencies were normalized to the 10,000 most abundant clones in each sample. Public T cell clones, which averaged fewer than five per sample, were removed prior to analysis. Tumor-enriched clonotypes and baseline blood-enriched clonotypes were defined as those with an abundance difference of at least 32-fold between compartments. A beta-binomial differential abundance model was used to identify clonotypes that expanded or contracted between blood time points. Similarity between tumor and blood repertoires was quantified using the Baroni-Urbani and Buser coefficient, and groups were compared with two-tailed Wilcoxon tests in R. As stored in TCRdb, this immuneACCESS dataset retains in-frame rearrangements with V and J assigned. A fraction of the clones does not appear; measured against another copy, unresolved V genes explain less than half of the discrepancy, and the remainder lacks a known reason. V, J and clone size are those of that table, while D and trimming were read from the DNA. In this sample the table shows roughly 130,000 clones, around 90% of which occur a single time. The ten top clones hold 4.5% to 7.5% of the sample.

The clonotype originates from a woman in her 70s with renal cell carcinoma. Sequencing was performed on blood, taken from a patient whose treatment included radiotherapy and nephrectomy.

The CDR3 here reads CASSRGDRDTGELFF. The nucleotide sequence is given as TGCGCCAGCAGCCGCGGGGACAGAGACACCGGGGAGCTGTTTTTT. The chain couples TRBV5-1 to TRBJ2-2, and TRBD1 may be the D gene, going by 7 matching bases. V is pared back by 4 bases and J by 3 bases, with 13 bases lying between the germline termini. Based on the germline V gene, the CDR1 and CDR2 sequences are SGHRS and YFSETQ. Measured from the cysteine to the phenylalanine, the CDR3 is 15 residues long. CDR3 DNA is the only sequence kept; it has 45 bases, read in frame from the first base.